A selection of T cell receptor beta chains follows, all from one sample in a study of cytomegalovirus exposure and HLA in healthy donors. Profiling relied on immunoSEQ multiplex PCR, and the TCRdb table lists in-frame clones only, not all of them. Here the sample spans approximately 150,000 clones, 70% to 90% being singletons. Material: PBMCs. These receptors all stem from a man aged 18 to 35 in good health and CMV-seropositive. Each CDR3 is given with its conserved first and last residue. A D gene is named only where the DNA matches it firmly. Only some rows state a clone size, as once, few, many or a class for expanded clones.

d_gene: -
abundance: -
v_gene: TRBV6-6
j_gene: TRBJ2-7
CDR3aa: CASNQDSTYEQYF

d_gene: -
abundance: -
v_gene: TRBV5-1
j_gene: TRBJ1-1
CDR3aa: CASSLTERTEAFF

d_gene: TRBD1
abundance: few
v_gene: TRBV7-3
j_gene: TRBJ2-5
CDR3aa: CASSLGQGVKEETQYF

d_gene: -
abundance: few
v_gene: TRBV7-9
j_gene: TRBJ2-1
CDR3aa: CASSWGELEGEQFF

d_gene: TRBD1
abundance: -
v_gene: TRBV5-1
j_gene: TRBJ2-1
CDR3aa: CASRAGGSRYNEQFF

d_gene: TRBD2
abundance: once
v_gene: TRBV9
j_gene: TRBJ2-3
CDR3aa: CASSVGAGGLADTQYF

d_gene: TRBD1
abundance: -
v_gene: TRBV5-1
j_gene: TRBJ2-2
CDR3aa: CASSLDRGANTGELFF

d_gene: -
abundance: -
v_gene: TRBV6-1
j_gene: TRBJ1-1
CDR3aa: CASETVTTEAFF

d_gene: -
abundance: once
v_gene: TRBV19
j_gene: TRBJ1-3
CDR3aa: CASSRAGNTIYF

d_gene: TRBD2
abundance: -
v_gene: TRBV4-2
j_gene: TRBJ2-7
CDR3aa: CASSQEPGSGRAYEQYF

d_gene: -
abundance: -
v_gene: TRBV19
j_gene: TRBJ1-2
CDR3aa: CASKNRFTYGYTF

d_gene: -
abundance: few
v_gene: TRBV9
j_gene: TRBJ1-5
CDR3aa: CASSPGLEGNQPQHF

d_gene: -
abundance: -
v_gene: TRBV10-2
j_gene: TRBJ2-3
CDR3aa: CASRLGFTDTQYF

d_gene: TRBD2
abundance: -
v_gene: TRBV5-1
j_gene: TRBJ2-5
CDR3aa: CASSLGFTGLVRKETQYF

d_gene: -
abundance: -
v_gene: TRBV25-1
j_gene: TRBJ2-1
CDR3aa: CASTRGNNEQFF

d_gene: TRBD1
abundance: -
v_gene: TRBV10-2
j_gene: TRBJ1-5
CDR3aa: CASSVGDRVIKPQHF

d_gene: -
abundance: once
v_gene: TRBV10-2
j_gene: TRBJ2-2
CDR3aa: CASKEVPHGELFF

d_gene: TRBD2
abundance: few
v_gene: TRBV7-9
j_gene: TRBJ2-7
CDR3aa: CASSSPSGALSSYEQYF

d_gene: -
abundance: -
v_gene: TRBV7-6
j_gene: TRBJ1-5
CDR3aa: CASSARPDQPQHF